The 7 T cell receptor beta chains below were found in one sample sequenced in a study of brain T cells in children with intractable seizures. TCRdb's table, derived via immunoSEQ multiplex PCR, lists solely in-frame clones and lacks some. The sample has roughly 80,000 clones; about 90% are singletons. The sample was peripheral blood, taken at surgery. These receptor sequences come from a girl aged 2 to 10 with Rasmussen encephalitis and intractable seizures.

As for this clone: Other DNA sequences in the same sample also yield this CDR3. This chain connects TRBV11-3 to TRBJ1-2, with a tentative D call TRBD1 (5 bases). This CDR3 contains 13 residues. The ends were cut back, 5 bases at V and 7 bases at J, with 14 bases in the middle. In germline, CDR1 is SGHNT, CDR2 YENEEA. As DNA, the CDR3 is TGTGCCAGCAGCCCCAGGACGGGGGGTGGCTACACCTTC. It encodes CASSPRTGGGYTF.

The J gene is TRBJ2-1, the V gene TRBV7-9, with D perhaps matching TRBD1 (5 bases). CDR1 is SEHNR, CDR2 FQNEAQ, per germline (reference sequence). Trimming took 5 bases from V and 14 from J, leaving 16 bases between them. The CDR3 covers 12 residues. CDR3 DNA: TGTGCCAGCAGCCTGAGCCAGGGTCGCGAGTTCTTC. As protein: CASSLSQGREFF.

The rearrangement links TRBV5-5 to TRBJ1-4; weak D call: TRBD1 (5 bases). V dropped 2 bases and J dropped 6 bases, with 11 bases sitting between them. CDR1 and CDR2 (germline): SGHKS, YYEKEE (reference sequence). The CDR3 consists of 14 residues. The CDR3 region has the DNA TGTGCCAGCAGCTTCCCGGTGGGGGATGAAAAACTGTTTTTT. This sequence encodes CASSFPVGDEKLFF.

This chain connects TRBV6-5 to TRBJ1-6; the D gene is possibly TRBD1 (6 bases). The germline CDR1 and CDR2 sequences are MNHEY and SVGAGI. The CDR3 length is 14 residues. The CDR3, as DNA: TGTGCAGGCCGTGCTGGGGGCGTCAATTCACCCCTCCACTTT. It translates to CAGRAGGVNSPLHF.

The rearrangement links TRBV28 to TRBJ1-5; D unresolved. Germline V gene sequence: CDR1 MDHEN, CDR2 SYDVKM. The V gene lost 7 bases and the J gene lost 0 bases, with 19 bases spanning the gap. The CDR3 is 17 residues long. The CDR3 spells CASIRPGRSDSNQPQHF. The CDR3 region has the DNA TGTGCCAGCATCCGACCTGGGCGTTCCGATAGCAATCAGCCCCAGCATTTT.

The rearrangement uses TRBV9 and TRBJ2-3; D uncertain. There are 13 residues in the CDR3. CDR1 SGDLS and CDR2 YYNGEE come from the germline V gene. Deletions cut 5 bases from V and 7 bases from J, with 14 bases between. The CDR3 reads CASSEGPLYTQYF. CDR3 sequence (DNA): TGTGCCAGCAGTGAAGGGCCTCTCTATACGCAGTATTTT.

This clone occurred once. The CDR3 loop reads CASSTYQGGSEAFF. The CDR3 coding sequence is TGTGCCAGCAGTACATACCAGGGGGGCTCTGAAGCTTTCTTT. This chain joins TRBV6-1 and TRBJ1-1, with TRBD1 identical over 7 bases. J lost 6 bases, V lost 5 bases, and 9 bases had no gene match. Germline V gene sequence: CDR1 MNHNS, CDR2 SASEGT. The CDR3 contains 14 residues.